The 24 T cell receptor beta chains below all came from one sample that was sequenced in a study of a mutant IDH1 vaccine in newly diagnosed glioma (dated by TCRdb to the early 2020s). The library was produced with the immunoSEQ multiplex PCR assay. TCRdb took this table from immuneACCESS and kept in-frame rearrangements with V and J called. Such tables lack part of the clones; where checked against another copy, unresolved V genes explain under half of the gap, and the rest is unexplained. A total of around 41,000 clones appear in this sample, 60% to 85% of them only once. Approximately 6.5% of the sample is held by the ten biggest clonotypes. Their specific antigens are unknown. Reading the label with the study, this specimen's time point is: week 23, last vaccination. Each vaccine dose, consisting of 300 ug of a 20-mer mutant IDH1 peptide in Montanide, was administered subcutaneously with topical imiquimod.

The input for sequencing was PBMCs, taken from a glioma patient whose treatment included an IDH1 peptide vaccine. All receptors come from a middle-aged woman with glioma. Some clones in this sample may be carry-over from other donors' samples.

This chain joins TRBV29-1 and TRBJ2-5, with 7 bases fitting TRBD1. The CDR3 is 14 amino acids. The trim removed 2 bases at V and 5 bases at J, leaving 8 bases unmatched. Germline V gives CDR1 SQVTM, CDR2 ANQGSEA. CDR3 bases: TGCAGCGTTGAATTGGTAGGGGGCCTGGAGACCCAGTACTTC. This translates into CSVELVGGLETQYF.

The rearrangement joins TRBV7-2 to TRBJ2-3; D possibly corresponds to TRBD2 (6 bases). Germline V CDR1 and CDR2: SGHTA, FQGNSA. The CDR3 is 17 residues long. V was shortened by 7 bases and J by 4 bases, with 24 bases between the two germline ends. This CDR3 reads CASTALPTRREADTQYF. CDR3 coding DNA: TGTGCCAGCACAGCCCTCCCGACTAGGAGAGAGGCAGATACGCAGTATTTT.

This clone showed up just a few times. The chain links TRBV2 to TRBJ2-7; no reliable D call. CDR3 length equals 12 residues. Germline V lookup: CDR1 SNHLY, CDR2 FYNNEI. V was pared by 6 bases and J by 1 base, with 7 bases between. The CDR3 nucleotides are TGTGCCAGCAGGGCAGTTTCCTACGAGCAGTACTTC. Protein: CASRAVSYEQYF. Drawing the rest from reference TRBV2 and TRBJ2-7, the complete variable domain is EPEVTQTPSHQVTQMGQEVILRCVPISNHLYFYWYRQILGQKVEFLVSFYNNEISEKSEIFDDQFSVERPDGSNFTLKIRSTKLEDSAMYFCASRAVSYEQYFGPGTRLTVT.

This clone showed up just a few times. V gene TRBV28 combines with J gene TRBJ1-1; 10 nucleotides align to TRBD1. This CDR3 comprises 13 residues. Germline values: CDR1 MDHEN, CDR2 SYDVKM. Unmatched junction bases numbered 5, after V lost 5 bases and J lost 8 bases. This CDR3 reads CASSESTGGEAFF. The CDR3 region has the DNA TGTGCCAGCAGTGAATCGACAGGGGGCGAAGCTTTCTTT.

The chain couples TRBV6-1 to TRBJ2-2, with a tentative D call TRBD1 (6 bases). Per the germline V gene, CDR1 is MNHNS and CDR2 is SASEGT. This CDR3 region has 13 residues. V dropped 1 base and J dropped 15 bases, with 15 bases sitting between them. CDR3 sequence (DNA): TGTGCCAGCAGTGAAGGGAAGAGGACAGTGGTGTTTTTT. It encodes CASSEGKRTVVFF.

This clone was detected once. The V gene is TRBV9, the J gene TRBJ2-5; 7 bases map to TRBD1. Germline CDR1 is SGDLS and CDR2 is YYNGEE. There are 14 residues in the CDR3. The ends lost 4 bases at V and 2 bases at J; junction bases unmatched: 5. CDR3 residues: CASSPDRVQETQYF. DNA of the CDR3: TGTGCCAGCAGCCCCGACAGGGTACAAGAGACCCAGTACTTC.

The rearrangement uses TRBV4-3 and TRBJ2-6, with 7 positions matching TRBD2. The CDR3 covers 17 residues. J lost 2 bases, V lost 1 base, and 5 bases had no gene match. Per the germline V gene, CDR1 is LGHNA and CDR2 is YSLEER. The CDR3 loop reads CASSQGDAGAGANVLTF. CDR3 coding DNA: TGCGCCAGCAGCCAAGGCGATGCGGGGGCTGGGGCCAACGTCCTGACTTTC.

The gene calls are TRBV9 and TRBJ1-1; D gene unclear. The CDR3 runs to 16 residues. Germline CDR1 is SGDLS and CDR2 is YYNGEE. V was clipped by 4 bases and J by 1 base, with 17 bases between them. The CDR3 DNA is TGTGCCAGCAGCTCCCAGTTAAGAGGGCCGAACACTGAAGCTTTCTTT. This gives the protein CASSSQLRGPNTEAFF.

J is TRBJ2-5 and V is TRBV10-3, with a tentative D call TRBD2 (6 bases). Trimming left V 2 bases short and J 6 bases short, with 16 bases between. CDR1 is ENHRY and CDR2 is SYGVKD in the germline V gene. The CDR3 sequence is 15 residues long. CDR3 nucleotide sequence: TGTGCCATCAGTGAGGGAGGGGTCCTGATGAAGACCCAGTACTTC. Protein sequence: CAISEGGVLMKTQYF.

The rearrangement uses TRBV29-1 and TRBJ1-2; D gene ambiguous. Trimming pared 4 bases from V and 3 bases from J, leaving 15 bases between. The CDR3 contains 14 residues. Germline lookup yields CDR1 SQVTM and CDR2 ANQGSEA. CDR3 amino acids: CSVVPLDADYGYTF. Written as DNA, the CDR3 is TGCAGCGTTGTTCCCCTGGACGCCGACTATGGCTACACCTTC.

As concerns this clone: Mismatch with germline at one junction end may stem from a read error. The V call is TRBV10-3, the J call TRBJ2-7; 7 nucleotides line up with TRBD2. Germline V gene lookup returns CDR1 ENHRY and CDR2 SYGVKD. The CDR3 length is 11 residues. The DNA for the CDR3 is TGTGCCATCATGAGGGAGGGCGAGCGGTACTTC. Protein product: CAIMREGERYF.

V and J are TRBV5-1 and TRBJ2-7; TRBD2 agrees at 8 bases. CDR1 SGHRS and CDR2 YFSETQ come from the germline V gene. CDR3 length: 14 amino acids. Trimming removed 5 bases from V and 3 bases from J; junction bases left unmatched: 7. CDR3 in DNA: TGCGCCAGCAGGGGGACGGCGGGAGGCTACGAGCAGTACTTC. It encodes CASRGTAGGYEQYF.

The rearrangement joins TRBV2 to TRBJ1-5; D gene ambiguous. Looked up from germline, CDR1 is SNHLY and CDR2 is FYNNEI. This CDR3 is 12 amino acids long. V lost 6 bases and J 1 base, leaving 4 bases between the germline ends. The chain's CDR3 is CASRDSNQPQHF. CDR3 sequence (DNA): TGTGCCAGCAGGGACAGCAATCAGCCCCAGCATTTT.

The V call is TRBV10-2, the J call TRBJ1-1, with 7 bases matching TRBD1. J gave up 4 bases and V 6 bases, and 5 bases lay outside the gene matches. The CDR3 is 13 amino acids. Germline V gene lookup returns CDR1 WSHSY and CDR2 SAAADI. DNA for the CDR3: TGCGCCAGCAGGGGGGCAGGGGGCACTGAAGCTTTCTTT. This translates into CASRGAGGTEAFF.

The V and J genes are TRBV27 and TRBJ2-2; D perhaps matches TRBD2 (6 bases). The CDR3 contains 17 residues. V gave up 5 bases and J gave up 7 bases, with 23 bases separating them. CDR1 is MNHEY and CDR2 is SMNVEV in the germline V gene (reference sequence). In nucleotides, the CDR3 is TGTGCCAGCAGTCCTCCCGCAGGGTCGGGAGTAAACGGGGAGCTGTTTTTT. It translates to CASSPPAGSGVNGELFF.

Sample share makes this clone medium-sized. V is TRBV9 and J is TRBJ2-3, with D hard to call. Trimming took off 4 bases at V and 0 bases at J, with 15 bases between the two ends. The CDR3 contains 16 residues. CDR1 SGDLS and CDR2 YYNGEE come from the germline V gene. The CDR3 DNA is TGTGCCAGCAGCCCATCCCAGAGTACTAGCACAGATACGCAGTATTTT. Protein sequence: CASSPSQSTSTDTQYF.

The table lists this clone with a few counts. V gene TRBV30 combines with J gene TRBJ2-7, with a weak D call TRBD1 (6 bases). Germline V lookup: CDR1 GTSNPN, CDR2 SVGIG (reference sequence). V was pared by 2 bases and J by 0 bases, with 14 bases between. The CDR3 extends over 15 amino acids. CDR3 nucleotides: TGTGCCTGGAGTATCACCGGGACACTCTCCTACGAGCAGTACTTC. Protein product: CAWSITGTLSYEQYF.

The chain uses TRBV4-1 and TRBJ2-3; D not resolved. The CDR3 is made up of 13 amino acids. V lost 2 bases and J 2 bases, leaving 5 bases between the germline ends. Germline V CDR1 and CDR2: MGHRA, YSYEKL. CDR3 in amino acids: CASSQPYTDTQYF. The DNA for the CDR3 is TGCGCCAGCAGCCAACCTTACACAGATACGCAGTATTTT.

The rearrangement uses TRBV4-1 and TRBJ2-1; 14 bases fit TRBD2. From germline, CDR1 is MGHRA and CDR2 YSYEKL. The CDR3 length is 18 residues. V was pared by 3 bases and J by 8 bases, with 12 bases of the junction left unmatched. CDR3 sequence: CASSQSGLAGGGGDEQFF. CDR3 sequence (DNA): TGCGCCAGCAGCCAGTCAGGACTAGCGGGAGGTGGTGGCGATGAGCAGTTCTTC.

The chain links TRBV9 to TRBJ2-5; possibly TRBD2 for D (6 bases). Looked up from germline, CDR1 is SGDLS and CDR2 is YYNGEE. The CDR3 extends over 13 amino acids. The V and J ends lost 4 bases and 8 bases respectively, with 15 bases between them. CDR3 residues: CASSLSGLGTQYF. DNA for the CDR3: TGTGCCAGCAGCCTTAGCGGCTTGGGCACCCAGTACTTC.

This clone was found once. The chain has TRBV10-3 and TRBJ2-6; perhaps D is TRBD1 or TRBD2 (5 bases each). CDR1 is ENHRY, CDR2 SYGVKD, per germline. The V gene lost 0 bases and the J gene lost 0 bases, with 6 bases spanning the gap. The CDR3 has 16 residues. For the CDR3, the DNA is TGTGCCATCAGTGAGTCTGGGGGCTCTGGGGCCAACGTCCTGACTTTC. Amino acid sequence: CAISESGGSGANVLTF.

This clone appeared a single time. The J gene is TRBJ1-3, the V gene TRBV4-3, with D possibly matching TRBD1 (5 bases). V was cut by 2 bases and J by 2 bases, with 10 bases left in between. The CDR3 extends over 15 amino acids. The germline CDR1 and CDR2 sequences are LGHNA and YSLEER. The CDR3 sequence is CASSQILGAGNTIYF. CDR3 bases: TGCGCCAGCAGCCAAATATTAGGGGCTGGAAACACCATATATTTT.

The DNA of the CDR3 is TGCAGCGTTGATCGAGGGTATCCCTATGGCTACACCTTC. Its protein product is CSVDRGYPYGYTF. The chain carries TRBV29-1 and TRBJ1-2; no definite D call. V lost 3 bases and J 4 bases, leaving 12 bases between the germline ends. Per the germline V gene, CDR1 is SQVTM and CDR2 is ANQGSEA. The CDR3 loop spans 13 amino acids.

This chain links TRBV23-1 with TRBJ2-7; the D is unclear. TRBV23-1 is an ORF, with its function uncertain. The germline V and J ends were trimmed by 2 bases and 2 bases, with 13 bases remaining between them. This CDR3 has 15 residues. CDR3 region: CASSQQRQSPYEQYF. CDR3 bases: TGCGCCAGCAGTCAACAGAGGCAATCGCCCTACGAGCAGTACTTC.